These 6 T cell receptor beta chains were sequenced from one sample in a study of cytomegalovirus exposure and HLA in healthy donors. PCR was performed using 60 Vbeta and 13 Jbeta primers. Assay used: immunoSEQ multiplex PCR; TCRdb lists only in-frame clones, some missing. The sample lists 150,000 to 250,000 clones, around 80% occurring once. Source material: PBMCs. Receptors were obtained from a woman aged 25 to 39 in good health and CMV-seropositive.

This clone has just one count. The V gene is TRBV7-8, the J gene TRBJ1-1; possibly TRBD1 for D (5 bases). This CDR3 has 15 residues. With 5 bases removed from V and 11 bases from J, the gap between germline ends came to 24 bases. CDR1 and CDR2 (germline): SGHVS, FQNEAQ. DNA of the CDR3: TGTGCCAGCAGCCCCACCGGGGGGGTTCTTTATGACGCTTTCTTT. Residues: CASSPTGGVLYDAFF.

The chain is built from TRBV30 and TRBJ2-1, with no clear D. Germline CDR1 and CDR2: GTSNPN and SVGIG (reference sequence). The germline V and J ends were trimmed by 2 bases and 5 bases, with 10 bases remaining between them. The CDR3 has 13 residues. CDR3 DNA: TGTGCCTGGAGTCGCGGTTCGAACAATGAGCAGTTCTTC. Amino acid sequence: CAWSRGSNNEQFF. The full variable domain, its missing parts supplied by reference TRBV30 and TRBJ2-1, is SQTIHQWPATLVQPVGSPLSLECTVEGTSNPNLYWYRQAAGRGLQLLFYSVGIGQISSEVPQNLSASRPQDRQFILSSKKLLLSDSGFYLCAWSRGSNNEQFFGPGTRLTVL.

As regards this clone: One junction end does not reproduce the germline sequence, and a read error may be involved. The chain couples TRBV29-1 to TRBJ1-2; the D gene is possibly TRBD1 (6 bases). This CDR3 has 14 amino acids. CDR1 and CDR2 from the germline V gene are SQVTM and ANQGSEA. CDR3 in DNA: TGCACCGTTAGAGGGGCAGGGGCCGCCGGGAGCTACACCTTC. Its translation: CTVRGAGAAGSYTF.

This sequence joins TRBV7-2 and TRBJ2-1, with D possibly TRBD2 on 6 matching bases. The CDR3 runs to 17 residues. V was clipped by 3 bases and J by 1 base, with 16 bases between them. Per the germline V gene, CDR1 is SGHTA and CDR2 is FQGNSA. In DNA, the CDR3 is TGTGCCAGCAGCTTCAACCCCGGGACTGGTTCCTACAATGAGCAGTTCTTC. Translating it yields CASSFNPGTGSYNEQFF.

V usage is TRBV2 and J usage is TRBJ1-1; 8 nucleotides agree with TRBD1. Trimming at V came to 5 bases and at J to 6 bases, leaving 8 bases not matched to a gene. CDR3 size: 14 residues. From germline, CDR1 is SNHLY and CDR2 FYNNEI. The chain's CDR3 is CASSTRTGSAEAFF. CDR3 DNA sequence: TGTGCCAGCAGTACTCGGACAGGGTCGGCTGAAGCTTTCTTT.

The chain combines TRBV27 with TRBJ1-1, with TRBD1 matching 9 bases. V dropped 5 bases and J dropped 4; count of bases not matched to a gene: 5. CDR3 length equals 14 residues. CDR1 MNHEY and CDR2 SMNVEV come from the germline V gene (reference sequence). This chain's CDR3 is CASSRRQGGTEAFF. The CDR3 DNA follows: TGTGCCAGCAGTAGGCGACAGGGGGGCACTGAAGCTTTCTTT.